This T cell receptor (beta chain) was recovered during a study of T cells expressing NK-cell markers. CDR3 length: 14 amino acids. The V gene's germline CDR1 is SGHAT and CDR2 FQNNGV. General study points: Researchers report these clonotypes also headed the CD3+CD56-NKG2C+ fraction in several donors. Clones of NKG2C+ T cells that had expanded were of unclear HCMV specificity.

TCRdb reprocessed the 5' RACE reads and keeps a single row for each CDR3 protein, giving no DNA. The sample totals 500,000 to 700,000 distinct CDR3 sequences. Comments on this clonotype: What it binds is unknown.

The rearrangement uses TRBV11-2 and TRBJ2-2. The receptor was isolated from a man between 18 and 35 years old in good health. Sequencing used blood T cells: a sorted CD56 or NKG2C T cell subset, CD4+ or CD8+ T cells, or bulk PBMC T cells (not recorded which). The CDR3 loop reads CASSRGQSTGELFF.